A selection of T cell receptor beta chains follows, all from one sample in a study of blood T cell repertoires in COVID-19. Method: immunoSEQ multiplex PCR; TCRdb's copy keeps in-frame clones and lacks some. The table shows around 150,000 clones, with 84% occurring only once. The sample consisted of peripheral blood. These receptors all come from a man aged 65 to 79 with acute or convalescent COVID-19. Each CDR3 is given with its conserved first and last residue. The D gene is left open where the match is weak. Clone size appears in some rows only: once, few, many, or a class for an expanded clone.

>TRBJ2-3|.|TRBV19|.
CASSQNRLGLLTDTQYF
TGTGCCAGTAGTCAAAACCGCCTGGGACTCCTAACAGATACGCAGTATTTT
>TRBJ1-5|.|TRBV19|.
CATHMGSTGQPQHF
TGTGCCACCCATATGGGGAGTACGGGTCAGCCCCAGCATTTT
>TRBJ2-7|TRBD1|TRBV24-1|.
CATSDAGDSTYEQYF
TGTGCCACCAGTGATGCCGGGGACAGTACCTACGAGCAGTACTTC
>TRBJ2-7|.|TRBV2|.
CASAGVFSLYEQYF
TGTGCCAGCGCCGGGGTGTTTAGTCTCTACGAGCAGTACTTC
>TRBJ2-4|.|TRBV7-8|.
CASSQHYKQGIVQAKNIQYF
TGTGCCAGCAGCCAACACTATAAACAGGGAATAGTTCAGGCCAAAAACATTCAGTACTTC
>TRBJ2-5|TRBD2|TRBV7-3|once
CASSLGPGGTATQYF
TGTGCCAGCAGCTTAGGTCCCGGGGGGACCGCGACCCAGTACTTC
>TRBJ2-1|.|TRBV11-2|.
CASSLGQYNEQFF
TGTGCCAGCAGCTTAGGACAGTACAATGAGCAGTTCTTC
>TRBJ1-5|.|TRBV27|once
CASSPTPQHF
TGTGCCAGCAGTCCCACACCCCAGCATTTT
>TRBJ1-4|TRBD1|TRBV7-9|.
CASSRGQGDEKLFF
TGTGCCAGCAGCCGCGGTCAGGGGGACGAAAAACTGTTTTTT
>TRBJ2-5|.|TRBV5-1|.
CASSLGPDRTLQETQYF
TGCGCCAGCAGCTTGGGACCTGACAGGACCCTCCAAGAGACCCAGTACTTC
>TRBJ2-2|TRBD2|TRBV5-1|.
CASSLGTSGIAGELFF
TGCGCCAGCAGCTTGGGGACTAGCGGGATTGCCGGGGAGCTGTTTTTT
>TRBJ2-3|TRBD2|TRBV7-2|.
CASRYSGGAKDTQYF
TGTGCCAGCAGATATAGCGGGGGGGCCAAGGATACGCAGTATTTT
>TRBJ1-3|.|TRBV29-1|.
CSVEIGDSGNTIYF
TGCAGCGTTGAAATCGGGGACTCTGGAAACACCATATATTTT
>TRBJ2-7|.|TRBV24-1|.
CATSDPWQGGGQYF
TGTGCCACCAGTGATCCCTGGCAGGGCGGCGGGCAGTACTTC
>TRBJ2-3|TRBD1|TRBV11-2|once
CASGPRGQGRDTQYF
TGTGCCAGCGGACCCCGGGGACAGGGGAGAGATACGCAGTATTTT
>TRBJ2-1|TRBD2|TRBV5-1|.
CASSLGETSGRGQFF
TGCGCCAGCAGCTTGGGGGAGACTAGCGGGAGAGGGCAGTTCTTC
>TRBJ1-1|TRBD1|TRBV18|.
CASSAGQGDSEAFF
TGTGCCAGCTCGGCAGGACAGGGAGATTCTGAAGCTTTCTTT
>TRBJ1-5|TRBD1|TRBV6-5|.
CAIGQEGNQPQHF
TGTGCCATAGGACAGGAAGGCAATCAGCCCCAGCATTTT
>TRBJ1-4|.|TRBV5-1|.
CASSPGTNEKLFF
TGCGCCAGCAGCCCGGGGACAAATGAAAAACTGTTTTTT
>TRBJ2-5|.|TRBV2|few
CASTQGGRVETQYF
TGTGCCAGCACCCAAGGGGGTAGGGTGGAGACCCAGTACTTC
>TRBJ1-1|TRBD1|TRBV28|few
CASSLMVGGQGNTEAFF
TGTGCCAGCAGTTTAATGGTCGGGGGACAGGGAAACACTGAAGCTTTCTTT
>TRBJ2-5|.|TRBV5-1|.
CASSHGIAEETQYF
TGCGCCAGCAGCCATGGGATAGCGGAAGAGACCCAGTACTTC
>TRBJ1-5|.|TRBV12-3/TRBV12-4|.
CASRQQGNQPQHF
TGTGCCAGCAGACAACAGGGAAATCAGCCCCAGCATTTT
>TRBJ1-4|.|TRBV6-1|.
CASSEIRMAGEFEKLFF
TGTGCCAGCAGTGAAATCCGCATGGCAGGGGAGTTCGAAAAACTGTTTTTT
>TRBJ1-2|.|TRBV30|.
CAWSAPRRGSNYGYTF
TGTGCCTGGAGCGCTCCAAGGCGGGGATCTAACTATGGCTACACCTTC
>TRBJ2-1|TRBD1|TRBV6-6|.
CASSPGQGGNEQFF
TGTGCCAGCAGTCCTGGACAGGGTGGGAATGAGCAGTTCTTC
>TRBJ2-5|TRBD2|TRBV19|.
CATRLAGDQETQYF
TGTGCCACCCGACTAGCGGGGGACCAAGAGACCCAGTACTTC
>TRBJ1-2|.|TRBV12-3/TRBV12-4|once
CASQQGLSYGYTF
TGTGCCAGCCAGCAGGGGCTTAGCTATGGCTACACCTTC
>TRBJ2-5|TRBD2|TRBV5-1|.
CASSPTGGEETQYF
TGCGCCAGCAGCCCTACGGGGGGTGAAGAGACCCAGTACTTC
>TRBJ1-4|.|TRBV6-5|.
CARYEGHTNEKLFF
TGTGCCAGGTATGAGGGACACACAAATGAAAAACTGTTTTTT
>TRBJ2-1|TRBD2|TRBV30|.
CAWTPRGVDEQFF
TGTGCCTGGACCCCGCGGGGGGTGGATGAGCAGTTCTTC
>TRBJ2-2|TRBD1|TRBV24-1|.
CATSETPGQGPTRGLFF
TGTGCCACCAGTGAAACACCGGGACAGGGACCCACAAGGGGGCTGTTTTTT
>TRBJ1-1|.|TRBV24-1|.
CATSAQGLEAFF
TGTGCCACCAGTGCTCAGGGTCTTGAAGCTTTCTTT
>TRBJ1-2|TRBD1|TRBV18|.
CASSPELRQGLGYTF
TGTGCCAGCTCACCAGAGCTTAGACAGGGTCTTGGCTACACCTTC
>TRBJ2-1|TRBD2|TRBV19|once
CASNRGLAGVTYNEQFF
TGTGCCAGTAACAGAGGACTAGCGGGAGTAACCTACAATGAGCAGTTCTTC
>TRBJ2-3|.|TRBV27|.
CASSLAGFVTDTQYF
TGTGCCAGCAGTTTAGCGGGGTTTGTCACAGATACGCAGTATTTT
>TRBJ2-1|TRBD2|TRBV10-1|.
CASSASGKGNEQFF
TGCGCCAGCAGTGCTAGCGGGAAGGGCAATGAGCAGTTCTTC